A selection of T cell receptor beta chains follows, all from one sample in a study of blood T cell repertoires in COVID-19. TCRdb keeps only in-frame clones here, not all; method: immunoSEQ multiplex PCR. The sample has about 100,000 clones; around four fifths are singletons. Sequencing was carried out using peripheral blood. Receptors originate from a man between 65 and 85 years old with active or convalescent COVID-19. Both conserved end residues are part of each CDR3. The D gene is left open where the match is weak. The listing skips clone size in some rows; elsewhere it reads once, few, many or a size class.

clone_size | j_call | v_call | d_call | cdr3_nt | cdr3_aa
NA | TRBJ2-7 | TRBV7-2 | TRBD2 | TGTGCCAGCAGTTCCGGACTAGCGGAATCCGAGCAGTACTTC | CASSSGLAESEQYF
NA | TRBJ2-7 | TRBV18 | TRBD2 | TGTGCCAGCTCACCAGGGGAGGGCCTAGTCTACGAGCAGTACTTC | CASSPGEGLVYEQYF
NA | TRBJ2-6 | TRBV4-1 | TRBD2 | TGCGCCAGCAGCCAAGGGGGGACTAGCGGCTCTGGGGCCAACGTCCTGACTTTC | CASSQGGTSGSGANVLTF
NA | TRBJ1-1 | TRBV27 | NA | TGTGCCAGCAGTTTTACGAGGGATACTGAAGCTTTCTTT | CASSFTRDTEAFF
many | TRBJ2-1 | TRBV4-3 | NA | TGCGCCAGCAGCCACAAACCTCCCTCAAACAGGGGGGGCAATGAGCAGTTCTTC | CASSHKPPSNRGGNEQFF
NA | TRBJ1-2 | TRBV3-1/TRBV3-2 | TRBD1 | TGTGCCAGCAGCCAACCGACAGGGGATGGCTACACCTTC | CASSQPTGDGYTF
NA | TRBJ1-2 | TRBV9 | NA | TGTGCCAGCAGCGTAAATGAAAGGGGTGGTGGCTACACCTTC | CASSVNERGGGYTF
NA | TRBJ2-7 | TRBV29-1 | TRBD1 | TGCAGCGCCACAGGGGGCGTCCACGAGCAGTACTTC | CSATGGVHEQYF
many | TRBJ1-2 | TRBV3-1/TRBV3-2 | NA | TGTGCCAGCAGCCAACAGAATTATGGCTACACCTTC | CASSQQNYGYTF
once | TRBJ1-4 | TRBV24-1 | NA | TGTGCCACCAGTGATTCAGGGTGGGATAATGAAAAACTGTTTTTT | CATSDSGWDNEKLFF
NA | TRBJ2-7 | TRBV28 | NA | TGTGCCAGCAGTTCCTCCAGGAGGCCGGGATACGAGCAGTACTTC | CASSSSRRPGYEQYF
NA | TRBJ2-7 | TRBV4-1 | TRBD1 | TGCGCCAGCAGCCAGCTCCCGGGACAGACCTCCTACGAGCAGTACTTC | CASSQLPGQTSYEQYF
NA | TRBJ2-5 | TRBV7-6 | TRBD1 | TGTGCCAGCAGCCCACGGACAGGGTGGGGGGCAGAGACCCAGTACTTC | CASSPRTGWGAETQYF
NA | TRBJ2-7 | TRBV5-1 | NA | TGCGCCAGCAGAGGGGGTATCTACGAGCAGTACTTC | CASRGGIYEQYF
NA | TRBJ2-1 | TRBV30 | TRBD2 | TGTGCCTGGAGCGGGGGACTAGCGTCGACTGAGCAGTTCTTC | CAWSGGLASTEQFF
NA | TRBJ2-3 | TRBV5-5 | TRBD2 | TGTGCCAGCAGCCCGACAAGCGGGAGTGCTAGCACAGATACGCAGTATTTT | CASSPTSGSASTDTQYF
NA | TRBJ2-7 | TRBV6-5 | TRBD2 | TGTGCCAGCAGTTCTAGCGGGAGGGCCGGCTACGAGCAGTACTTC | CASSSSGRAGYEQYF
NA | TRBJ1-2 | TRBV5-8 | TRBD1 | TGTGCCAGCAGCTTCGGAGGGGACAGCTATGGCTACACCTTC | CASSFGGDSYGYTF
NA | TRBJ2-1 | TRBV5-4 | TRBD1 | TGTGCCAGCAGCTTGGTGGGGGCGTGGGACAGGGTGCCCAATGAGCAGTTCTTC | CASSLVGAWDRVPNEQFF
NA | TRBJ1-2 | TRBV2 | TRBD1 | TGTGCCAGCAGGGGACAGGGGCTGGTCGACTACACCTTC | CASRGQGLVDYTF
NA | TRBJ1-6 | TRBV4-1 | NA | TGCGCCAGCAGCCAGAGCGCACAGGGAAAGGTATATTCACCCCTCCACTTT | CASSQSAQGKVYSPLHF
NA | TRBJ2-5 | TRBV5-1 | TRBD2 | TGCGCCAGCAGCTTACCCCCTATTGGGACTAGCGTAAAAGAGACCCAGTACTTC | CASSLPPIGTSVKETQYF
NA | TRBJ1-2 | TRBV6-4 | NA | TGTGCCAGCAGTGACTCGTTTCGGGGGACGGCTATCTATGGCTACACCTTC | CASSDSFRGTAIYGYTF
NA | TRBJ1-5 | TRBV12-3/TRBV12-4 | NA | TGTGCCAGCAGATTGGCCCTAGATCAGCCCCAGCATTTT | CASRLALDQPQHF
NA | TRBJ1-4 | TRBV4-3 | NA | TGCGCCAGCAGCCAAGATCTAGTAGGGACAACCCTCGCTAGGAATGAAAAACTGTTTTTT | CASSQDLVGTTLARNEKLFF
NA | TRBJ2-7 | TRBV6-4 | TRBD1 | TGTGCCAGCAGTGACTCGTCGGTTACCGGGACAGGGGTCCGCGAGCAGTACTTC | CASSDSSVTGTGVREQYF
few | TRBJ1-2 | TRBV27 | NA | TGTGCCAGCAGTTTAAGAGGGATTTGGACAGAAACTAACTATGGCTACACCTTC | CASSLRGIWTETNYGYTF
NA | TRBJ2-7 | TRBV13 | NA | TGTGCCAGCAGCCTATCCATCGGGGGACCATACTACGAGCAGTACTTC | CASSLSIGGPYYEQYF
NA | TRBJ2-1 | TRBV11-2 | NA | TGTGCCAGCAGCTTAGCCCGGGGGGCGGGGTCCTCCCTCTCCAATGAGCAGTTCTTC | CASSLARGAGSSLSNEQFF
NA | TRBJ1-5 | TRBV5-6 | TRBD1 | TGTGCCAGCAGCCGGGACAGGAATCAGCCCCAGCATTTT | CASSRDRNQPQHF
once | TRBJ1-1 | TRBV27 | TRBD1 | TGTGCCAGCAGTTTATCACCGGGACAGGGCGTCCTCGGGGCTTTCTTT | CASSLSPGQGVLGAFF
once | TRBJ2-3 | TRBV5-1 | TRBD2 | TGCGCCAGCAGCTTGGTCGTTAGCGGGAGCGCAGATACGCAGTATTTT | CASSLVVSGSADTQYF
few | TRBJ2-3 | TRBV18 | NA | TGTGCCAGCTCACCAGGAGGGGCGGGAAATACGCAGTATTTT | CASSPGGAGNTQYF
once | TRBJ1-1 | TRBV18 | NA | TGTGCCAGCTCACCACAAGAGGGTCTCACTGAAGCTTTCTTT | CASSPQEGLTEAFF
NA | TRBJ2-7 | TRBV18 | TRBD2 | TGTGCCAGCTCACCGGCGGGGGGTGAGCAGTACTTC | CASSPAGGEQYF
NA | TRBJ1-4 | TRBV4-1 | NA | TGCGCCAGCAGCTCTCGGGAGGCCCGTGCAGGCCTCTCTAATGAAAAACTGTTTTTT | CASSSREARAGLSNEKLFF
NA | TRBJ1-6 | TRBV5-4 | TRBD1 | TGTGCCAGCAGGATACAGGGGAATAATTCACCCCTCCACTTT | CASRIQGNNSPLHF
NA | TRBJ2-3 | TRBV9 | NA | TGTGCCAGCAGCGCCCCAGGGGCGGGGGTCACAGATACGCAGTATTTT | CASSAPGAGVTDTQYF
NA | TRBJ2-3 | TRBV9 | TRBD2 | TGTGCCAGCAGCGGGACTAGCGGGAGAAACGGAGCGCAGTATTTT | CASSGTSGRNGAQYF
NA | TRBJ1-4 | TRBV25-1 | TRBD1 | TGTGCCAGCACCCAAGGACAGGGGAGTGAAAAACTGTTTTTT | CASTQGQGSEKLFF
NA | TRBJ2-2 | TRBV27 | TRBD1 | TGTGCCAGCAGTCCCCTCACCGGGACAGGGGTTACCGGGGAGCTGTTTTTT | CASSPLTGTGVTGELFF
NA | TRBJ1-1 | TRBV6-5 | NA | TGTGCCAGCAGTCTAGCGTACACTGAAGCTTTCTTT | CASSLAYTEAFF
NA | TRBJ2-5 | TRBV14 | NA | TGTGCCAGCAGCCACCAATTCAGGGGTGTTGGAGAGACCCAGTACTTC | CASSHQFRGVGETQYF
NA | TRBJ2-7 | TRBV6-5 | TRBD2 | TGTGCCAGCAGTTACTCGCCTAGCGGATACGAGCAGTACTTC | CASSYSPSGYEQYF
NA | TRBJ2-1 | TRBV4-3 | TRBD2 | TGCGCCAGCAGCCAAGGTTATGCGGGAGGGCCGTACAATGAGCAGTTCTTC | CASSQGYAGGPYNEQFF
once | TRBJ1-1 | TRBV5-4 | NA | TGTGCCGCCGCCACGGGGGACACTGAAGCTTTCTTT | CAAATGDTEAFF
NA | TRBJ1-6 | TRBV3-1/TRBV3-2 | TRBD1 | TGTGCCAGCAGCCGCACAGGGGGCTCCTATAATTCACCCCTCCACTTT | CASSRTGGSYNSPLHF
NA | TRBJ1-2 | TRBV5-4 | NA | TGTGCCAGCAGCTTGGCCGAGGAAGTGTTGGAGGGCTACACCTTC | CASSLAEEVLEGYTF
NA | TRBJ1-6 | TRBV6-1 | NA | TGTGCCAGCAGTGAAGTATCAGGGTCACCCCTCCACTTT | CASSEVSGSPLHF
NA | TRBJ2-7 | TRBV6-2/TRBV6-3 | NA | TGTGCCAGCAGTTACCCCTCGGAGGAGGAGCAGTACTTC | CASSYPSEEEQYF
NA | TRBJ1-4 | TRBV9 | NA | TGTGCCAGCAGCGTCGCCGGACAGCGGATAAATGAAAAACTGTTTTTT | CASSVAGQRINEKLFF
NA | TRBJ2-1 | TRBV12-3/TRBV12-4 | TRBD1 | TGTGCCAGCAGTCCCGGGACAGGGGAGCAGTTCTTC | CASSPGTGEQFF